This T cell receptor (beta chain) was documented in a study of T cell changes during pregnancy in multiple sclerosis. TCRdb's copy holds only in-frame clones and misses some; the assay was immunoSEQ multiplex PCR. The table has roughly 100,000 clones, more than 85% seen once. Sequencing used peripheral blood, obtained in the second trimester of pregnancy. This TCR was sampled from a female donor with multiple sclerosis, enrolled in a pregnancy study.

CDR3 sequence (DNA): TGCGCCAGCAGCAAGCTAGCGAGGGGAACCAAAAACATTCAGTACTTC. This encodes CASSKLARGTKNIQYF. V is TRBV5-1 and J is TRBJ2-4, with D perhaps matching TRBD2 (6 bases). Trimming took off 4 bases at V and 2 bases at J, with 16 bases between the two ends. This CDR3 has 16 amino acids. Per the germline V gene, CDR1 is SGHRS and CDR2 is YFSETQ. The entire variable domain, with the rest obtained from reference TRBV5-1 and TRBJ2-4, is as follows: KAGVTQTPRYLIKTRGQQVTLSCSPISGHRSVSWYQQTPGQGLQFLFEYFSETQRNKGNFPGRFSGRQFSNSRSEMNVSTLELGDSALYLCASSKLARGTKNIQYFGAGTRLSVL.